Sequencing of this T cell receptor beta chain was carried out in a study of Ad26.COV2.S vaccination and SARS-CoV-2 variants. Treatment reported: around 19 received Ad26.COV2.S at low or high dose, single or two shots; several received placebo; per-sample allocation not given. Sampling happened 63 days after the first vaccine or placebo injection. Study observations and caveats: Measurement of non-spike TCR breadth gave similar results in vaccine and placebo recipients. CD8+ and CD4+ T cells specific for spike reportedly responded with substantial breadth after vaccination.

V lost 6 bases and J 8 bases, leaving 13 bases between the germline ends. Per germline, CDR1 SEHNR and CDR2 FQNEAQ (reference sequence). The CDR3 length is 12 residues. TCRdb's table, derived via immunoSEQ multiplex PCR, lists solely in-frame clones and lacks some. The repertoire consists of 360,000 or so clones, with around nine tenths occurring once and the leading ten covering 3.4%. Remarks on this clone: Its antigen is still unknown.

The sequencing used peripheral blood, collected in a trial of Ad26.COV2.S vaccine versus placebo. This clonotype was obtained from a person aged 18-60 years who received the Ad26.COV2.S COVID-19 vaccine or a placebo. The chain is built from TRBV7-9 and TRBJ1-2; no clear D gene. The CDR3 protein is CASRPPEGGYTF. The CDR3 bases are TGTGCCAGCAGGCCCCCAGAGGGCGGCTACACCTTC. Filled out from reference TRBV7-9 and TRBJ1-2, the complete variable domain reads DTGVSQNPRHKITKRGQNVTFRCDPISEHNRLYWYRQTLGQGPEFLTYFQNEAQLEKSRLLSDRFSAERPKGSFSTLEIQRTEQGDSAMYLCASRPPEGGYTFGSGTRLTVV.